This T cell receptor (beta chain) was documented in a study of kidney transplant recipient with SARS-CoV-2 infection. CDR3 size: 13 residues. V shed 8 bases and J shed 2 bases, with 11 bases lying between them. Germline-derived CDR1 and CDR2 are MNHEY and SVGAGI. TCRdb itself ran the reads through MiXCR, one entry per CDR3 protein. The sample consists of fewer than 250,000 distinct CDR3 sequences, 25% to 30% of them appearing once. The rearrangement uses TRBV6-5 and TRBJ2-3; no clear D gene. The material sequenced was a blood sample, taken at baseline and between days 110 and 120 from a kidney transplant recipient. The TCR comes from a male patient aged 30 to 39 who had COVID-19 and was a kidney transplant recipient. Some T cells may originate from the graft donor. CDR3 DNA: TGTGCCAGCGGGCCCCTTCACACAGATACGCAGTATTTT. It encodes CASGPLHTDTQYF.